This record looks at one T cell receptor (beta chain) sequence and its context. Its antigen remains undetermined. Base qualities were left out, and no much larger clone turns up one base away. The data were taken from a study of long-term antiretroviral therapy in people with HIV (dated by TCRdb to 2021 to 2024). Regarding the complete study: The earliest samples were collected approximately a decade before the 2015 WHO recommendation for immediate ART, a period when ART was typically delayed until CD4 counts fell. Eleven of the 30 participants with HIV were female. A total of under 250 cryopreserved PBMC samples came from roughly 30 adults with confirmed HIV infection and were collected serially over a mean of about 6 years (range 1-12). This retrospective serial study examined whether starting ART and sustained HIV suppression were associated with changes in the composition and diversity of the TRB repertoire in peripheral blood. No cross-contamination during QIAcube processing turned up in test extractions that ran a monoclonal T-cell line alongside about 35 polyclonal samples. Study-wide conclusions, independent of this receptor: CDR3 length ranges in HIV repertoires were narrower than in controls, and network structure suggested an antigen-experienced repertoire with only a slight naive shift after ART. Since PBMC availability was limited, sequencing covered only the TCR beta chain, with no alpha chain pairing. Because pre-ART samples had limited cell numbers, unsorted PBMC were profiled rather than sorted CD4+ and CD8+ T cells. Samples dated from the mid-2000s to the late 2010s, and the ART regimens used may be less effective than current ones. Inferences about post-ART repertoire changes are limited because no data were available on ART adherence, viral resistance or therapy changes. Starting ART was linked to a significant rise in TRB diversity, yet even with long-term ART the diversity remained significantly lower than in transplant donor controls. Expanded TRB clones identified before ART initiation dominated the repertoire at all time points, although this dominance fluctuated and declined in many PLHIV after ART.

The immunoSEQ hsTCRB v3.0 assay was used at survey level resolution to sequence the TRB variable region. The target sequencing depth for TRB was about 40,000-50,000 T-cell genomes per sample. TRB libraries were pooled and sequenced on an Illumina MiSeq using a v3 150-cycle kit. Per the authors' processing: Repertoire analysis was run in R within a reproducible Nextflow workflow that covered QC, data transformation and analysis. LymphoSeq2, an R package for AIRR-Seq data exploration, was used to implement custom analyses. Several samples that yielded fewer than 5000 total TRB sequences were excluded, so that approximately 200 HIV repertoires were analyzed. Of the roughly 180 retained HIV repertoires, over 55 were collected before and about 130 after ART initiation. Repertoires were downsampled to 5000 TRB nucleotide sequences, with summary statistics averaged over 100 downsampling iterations. The analysis kept only TRB sequences whose CDR3 regions were at least seven amino acids long. Diversity was assessed using a clonality score derived from Shannon entropy and using the Gini coefficient. In the repertoire networks, any two of the top 5000 CDR3 amino acid sequences were connected whenever the two sequences differed by an edit distance of one. For TRB CDR3 amino acid sequences, antigen specificity groups and MHC restriction were predicted with GLIPH2. Known CMV, EBV, HIV or tissue antigen associations were flagged by matching CDR3 amino acid sequences against VDJdb and McPAS-TCR. Pre-ART, post-ART and control groups were compared with Wilcoxon signed-rank tests and Holm-Bonferroni correction. The immuneACCESS repertoire file appears here via TCRdb, limited to in-frame rearrangements. These files lack a portion of the clones; in checked studies, under half of the deficit traces to unresolved V genes, and the cause of the others is not known. The V and J calls and clone size come from that table; D and trimming were worked out from the DNA. Recorded for this sample are 15,000 or so clones; 90% to 95% of them occurred a single time. Jointly, the top ten make up about 4.6% of the sample.

The V and J ends are trimmed by 5 bases and 3 bases, leaving 11 bases between them. From a lookup of the germline V gene, CDR1 and CDR2 are SGHNT and YENEEA. Measured from the cysteine to the phenylalanine, the CDR3 is 15 residues long. The DNA shown is the 45-base CDR3, in frame from base 1. Participants were included only if at least one PBMC sample before ART initiation and at least two post-ART samples were available. Treatment was received in the United States of America by all participants with HIV. Before DNA extraction, cryopreserved samples of about 0.9-11 million PBMC were thawed and then washed. At the time of the earliest PBMC sample for each participant with HIV, ages ranged from roughly 20 to 54 years. PBMC samples from each participant spanned 1-4 timepoints before ART initiation and 2-8 timepoints after ART initiation, with a median of 7 samples. For every participant, serial HIV viral load, CD4+ T-cell count, ART history and demographic data were obtained. Genomic DNA was extracted from unsorted PBMC with a Qiagen kit on a QIAcube, with processing performed in batches of 12 samples.

The sample in question was unsorted PBMCs, obtained 6 to 6.5 years after starting antiretroviral therapy. The V and J segments used are TRBV11-3 and TRBJ1-6; a confident D gene designation cannot be given. The receptor's source is a woman aged 50 to 60 with HIV. CDR3 sequence: CASSLKGYYNSPLHF. The sequenced DNA: TGTGCCAGCAGCCTCAAGGGTTACTATAATTCACCCCTCCACTTT. With the portions outside the CDR3 filled from the reference TRBV11-3 and TRBJ1-6 genes, the complete variable region becomes EAGVVQSPRYKIIEKKQPVAFWCNPISGHNTLYWYLQNLGQGPELLIRYENEEAVDDSQLPKDRFSAERLKGVDSTLKIQPAELGDSAVYLCASSLKGYYNSPLHFGNGTRLTVT.